What follows is one T cell receptor beta chain and its context. Its antigen is unknown. It was with unique molecular identifiers that the TCRbeta library was prepared. TCRdb passed the PCR reads through MiXCR, listing each CDR3 protein once. The repertoire holds roughly 310,000 distinct CDR3 sequences, with around 25% as singletons. The entry originates in a study of T-cell reconstitution after alpha-beta-depleted transplantation in children. The CDR3 contains 17 residues. Trimming stripped 0 bases from V and 0 bases from J, with 12 bases between. CDR1 and CDR2 from the germline V gene are LGHNT and FRNRAP. Study outcomes and limitations: In some patients, recipient T cells and intrathymic progenitors surviving conditioning explained high day-60 diversity. Newly made T cells mostly supplied T-cell counts and diversity one year after transplant. It was reported that alpha-beta T cells came from several hundred expanded graft clones (about two months after transplant).

The chain couples TRBV12-5 to TRBJ2-1; D uncertain. This sample comprised PBMCs, mostly from graft donor cells, obtained 180 days after TCRalphabeta/CD19-depleted stem cell transplant. The receptor was isolated from a male patient between 5 and 17 years old who had a stem cell transplant for acute lymphoblastic leukemia, so the T cells may come from the graft donor. In DNA, the CDR3 is TGTGCTAGTGGTTTGGTAGAGTTAAGACCCTCCTACAATGAGCAGTTCTTC. Protein: CASGLVELRPSYNEQFF.